These 18 T cell receptor beta chains share one sample of origin, sequenced in a study of blood T cell repertoires in COVID-19. Clones were read by immunoSEQ multiplex PCR, and TCRdb kept only the in-frame ones, dropping some. This table has just over 300,000 clones, around 90% appearing once. The sequenced sample was PBMCs or T cells enriched from blood (not recorded which). The origin of the receptors is a woman under 30 with acute COVID-19.

CDR3 in amino acids: CASVWRRETYEQYF. Written as DNA, the CDR3 is TGTGCCAGCGTATGGCGGCGGGAGACCTACGAGCAGTACTTC. This chain joins TRBV2 and TRBJ2-7; 7 nucleotides line up with TRBD2. The V gene end was trimmed by 8 bases and the J gene end by 2 bases; junction bases not matched to a gene: 9. This CDR3 spans 14 amino acids. Looked up from germline, CDR1 is SNHLY and CDR2 is FYNNEI.

The chain recombines TRBV5-1 with TRBJ2-4, with TRBD2 matching over 7 bases. With V trimmed by 4 bases and J by 0 bases, 10 bases remained unmatched. The CDR3 contains 17 residues. CDR1 and CDR2 (germline): SGHRS, YFSETQ. The CDR3 loop reads CASSGPRIAGAKNIQYF. In nucleotides, the CDR3 is TGCGCCAGCAGCGGACCCCGTATAGCGGGAGCCAAAAACATTCAGTACTTC.

The chain couples TRBV19 to TRBJ1-5; weak D call: TRBD1 (6 bases). CDR3 length: 14 residues. Germline loops: CDR1 LNHDA, CDR2 SQIVND (reference sequence). Trimming took off 6 bases at V and 7 bases at J, with 16 bases between the two ends. The CDR3 DNA reads TGTGCCAGTAGAGAAGGGGGTGATTGGCAGCCCCAGCATTTT. This encodes CASREGGDWQPQHF.

The genes are TRBV6-5 and TRBJ1-2; 7 nucleotides align to TRBD1. The CDR3 is made up of 13 amino acids. Germline CDR1 MNHEY, CDR2 SVGAGI. V lost 7 bases, J lost 4 bases, and 6 bases stayed unmatched. Written as DNA, the CDR3 is TGTGCCAGCACGCGGACAGGAGGCTATGGCTACACCTTC. The encoded protein is CASTRTGGYGYTF.

This sequence joins TRBV6-1 and TRBJ2-7; tentatively, D is TRBD1 (6 bases). The length of the CDR3 is 12 residues. V gave up 6 bases and J gave up 3 bases, with 9 bases separating them. CDR1 is MNHNS, CDR2 SASEGT, per germline. CDR3 in amino acids: CASSHRVYEQYF. As DNA, the CDR3 is TGTGCCAGCAGCCACAGGGTCTACGAGCAGTACTTC.

This clone was found once. The chain is built from TRBV28 and TRBJ2-3; 9 bases are shared with TRBD2. This CDR3 has 17 amino acids. With 7 bases clipped from V and 5 bases from J, the junction kept 16 bases outside the gene matches. The germline CDR1 and CDR2 sequences are MDHEN and SYDVKM. CDR3 residues: CASTLLWGSGGLDTQYF. The CDR3 DNA reads TGTGCCAGCACCCTATTGTGGGGGAGCGGGGGGTTAGATACGCAGTATTTT.

The chain recombines TRBV10-3 with TRBJ2-4; a weak D match, TRBD1 (6 bases). CDR1 and CDR2 from the germline V gene are ENHRY and SYGVKD. V was clipped by 0 bases and J by 7 bases, with 10 bases between them. The CDR3 consists of 14 residues. CDR3 sequence: CAISESLGQNIQYF. As DNA, the CDR3 is TGTGCCATCAGTGAGTCGCTAGGACAGAACATTCAGTACTTC.

This chain uses TRBV5-1 with TRBJ2-1; D might be TRBD1 (5 bases). From germline, CDR1 is SGHRS and CDR2 YFSETQ. This CDR3 comprises 16 residues. The ends were cut back, 5 bases at V and 6 bases at J, with 21 bases in the middle. The CDR3 DNA follows: TGCGCCAGCAGTCGACCGACAGAGTCAGCCCTCAATGAGCAGTTCTTC. This sequence encodes CASSRPTESALNEQFF.

This clone has a single count. The chain employs TRBV2 and TRBJ2-1; D not resolved. The V end was cut by 2 bases, the J end by 6 bases, with 5 bases between. CDR1 and CDR2 (germline): SNHLY, FYNNEI. CDR3 length: 12 residues. CDR3 protein: CASSELFNEQFF. CDR3 coding DNA: TGTGCCAGCAGTGAACTTTTCAATGAGCAGTTCTTC. The full variable domain, rest sourced from reference TRBV2 and TRBJ2-1, is EPEVTQTPSHQVTQMGQEVILRCVPISNHLYFYWYRQILGQKVEFLVSFYNNEISEKSEIFDDQFSVERPDGSNFTLKIRSTKLEDSAMYFCASSELFNEQFFGPGTRLTVL.

The CDR3 DNA is TGTGCCAGCAGCCAAGATCGGCGGGGCACAGATACGCAGTATTTT. As protein: CASSQDRRGTDTQYF. This rearrangement joins TRBV4-2 to TRBJ2-3; D is possibly TRBD2 (5 bases). Germline V lookup: CDR1 LGHNA, CDR2 YNFKEQ. Trimming shortened V by 0 bases and J by 1 base, and 8 bases separated the two germline ends. CDR3 size: 15 residues.

This chain connects TRBV5-1 to TRBJ2-3; D call uncertain. CDR3 length: 15 residues. V lost 0 bases, J lost 0 bases, and 8 bases lay in between. Germline assignment: CDR1 SGHRS and CDR2 YFSETQ. The CDR3 nucleotides are TGCGCCAGCAGCTTGGGCGGAGCTAGCACAGATACGCAGTATTTT. Encoded protein: CASSLGGASTDTQYF.

The chain employs TRBV27 and TRBJ1-4, with a possible D match to TRBD1 (5 bases). CDR3 length: 14 amino acids. Trimming pared 3 bases from V and 8 bases from J, leaving 13 bases between. Germline V lookup: CDR1 MNHEY, CDR2 SMNVEV (reference sequence). The CDR3, as DNA: TGTGCCAGCAGTTTGCAGGGTATCGGAGAAAAACTGTTTTTT. Amino acid sequence: CASSLQGIGEKLFF.

In this sample, this clone turned up a few times. The chain's CDR3 is CSARGGQREAFF. Here the CDR3 DNA reads TGCAGCGCTCGGGGGGGTCAGCGTGAAGCTTTCTTT. The chain is built from TRBV29-1 and TRBJ1-1; weak D call: TRBD1 (5 bases). The length of the CDR3 is 12 residues. In germline, CDR1 is SQVTM, CDR2 ANQGSEA. The V end was cut by 7 bases, the J end by 7 bases, with 16 bases between.

The genes are TRBV3-1 (or the pseudogene TRBV3-2) and TRBJ1-4; D remains unclear. The CDR3 is 15 residues long. V was clipped by 4 bases and J by 7 bases, with 16 bases between them. Germline CDR1 LGHDT, CDR2 YNNKEL (reference sequence). The CDR3 region has the DNA TGTGCCAGCAGCCCCACGGAAGGAGCTTTTGAAAAACTGTTTTTT. Amino acids: CASSPTEGAFEKLFF.

The V gene is TRBV24-1, the J gene TRBJ1-1; maybe TRBD1 (5 bases). Germline assignment: CDR1 KGHDR and CDR2 SFDVKD. Between the trimmed V and J ends, which lost 5 bases and 6 bases, there was a span of 9 bases. This CDR3 contains 12 residues. Here the CDR3 DNA reads TGTGCCACCAGTGGGGACTCCTCTGAAGCTTTCTTT. Its translation is CATSGDSSEAFF.

The rearrangement uses TRBV19 and TRBJ1-2, with 7 bases matching TRBD1. The CDR3 is 15 amino acids. V was pared by 3 bases and J by 4 bases, with 8 bases of the junction left unmatched. CDR1 and CDR2 from the germline V gene are LNHDA and SQIVND (reference sequence). CDR3 residues: CASSILGGNGYGYTF. CDR3 nucleotide sequence: TGTGCCAGTAGTATCCTAGGGGGCAATGGCTATGGCTACACCTTC.

This CDR3 is CASSPGTGIDNSPLHF. CDR3 coding DNA: TGTGCCAGCTCACCCGGGACAGGGATCGATAATTCACCCCTCCACTTT. The chain recombines TRBV18 with TRBJ1-6; TRBD1 agrees at 9 bases. This CDR3 comprises 16 residues. J gave up 5 bases and V 3 bases, and 5 bases lay outside the gene matches. The germline CDR1 and CDR2 sequences are KGHSH and LQKENI.

The chain is built from TRBV7-3 and TRBJ1-2; D remains ambiguous. The germline gives CDR1 SGHTA, CDR2 FQGTGA. This CDR3 spans 14 amino acids. Trimming took off 6 bases at V and 3 bases at J, with 14 bases between the two ends. For the CDR3, the DNA is TGTGCCAGCAGACCGGAGGACGGGGACTATGGCTACACCTTC. As protein: CASRPEDGDYGYTF.